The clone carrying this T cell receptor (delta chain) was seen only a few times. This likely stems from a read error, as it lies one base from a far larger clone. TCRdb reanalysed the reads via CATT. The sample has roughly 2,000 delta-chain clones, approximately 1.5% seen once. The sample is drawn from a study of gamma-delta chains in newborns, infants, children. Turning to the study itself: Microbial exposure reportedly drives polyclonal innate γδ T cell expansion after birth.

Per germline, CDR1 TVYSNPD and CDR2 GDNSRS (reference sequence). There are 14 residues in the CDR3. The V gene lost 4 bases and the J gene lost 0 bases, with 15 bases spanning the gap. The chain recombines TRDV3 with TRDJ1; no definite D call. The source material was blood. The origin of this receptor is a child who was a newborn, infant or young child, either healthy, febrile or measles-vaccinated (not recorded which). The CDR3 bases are TGTGCCTCTAACTGCCCGACTTACACCGATAAACTCATCTTT. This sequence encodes CASNCPTYTDKLIF.